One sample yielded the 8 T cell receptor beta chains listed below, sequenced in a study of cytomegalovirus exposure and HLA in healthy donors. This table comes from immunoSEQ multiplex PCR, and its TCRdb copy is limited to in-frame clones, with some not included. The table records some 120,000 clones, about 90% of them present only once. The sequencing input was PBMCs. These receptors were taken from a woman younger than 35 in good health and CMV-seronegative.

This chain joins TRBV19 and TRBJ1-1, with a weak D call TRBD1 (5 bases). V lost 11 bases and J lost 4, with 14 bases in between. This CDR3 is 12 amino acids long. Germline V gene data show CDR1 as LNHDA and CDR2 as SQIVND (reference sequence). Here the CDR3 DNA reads TGTGCCGGGAAGGGGCGCGCCACTGAAGCTTTCTTT. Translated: CAGKGRATEAFF.

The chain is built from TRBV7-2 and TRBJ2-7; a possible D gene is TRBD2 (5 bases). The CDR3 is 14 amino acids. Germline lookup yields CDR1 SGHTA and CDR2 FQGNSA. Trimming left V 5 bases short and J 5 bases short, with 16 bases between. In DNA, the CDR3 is TGTGCCAGCAGCCCGGCGGGCCCGAGCCACGAGCAGTACTTC. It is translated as CASSPAGPSHEQYF. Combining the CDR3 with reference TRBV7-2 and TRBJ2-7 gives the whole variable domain GAGVSQSPSNKVTEKGKDVELRCDPISGHTALYWYRQSLGQGLEFLIYFQGNSAPDKSGLPSDRFSAERTGGSVSTLTIQRTQQEDSAVYLCASSPAGPSHEQYFGPGTRLTVT.

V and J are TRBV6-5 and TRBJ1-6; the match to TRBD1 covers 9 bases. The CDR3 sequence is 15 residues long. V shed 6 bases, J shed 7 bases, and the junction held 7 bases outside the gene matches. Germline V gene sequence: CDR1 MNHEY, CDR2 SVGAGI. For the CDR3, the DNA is TGTGCCAGCAGGTCGACAGGGGGTTCCAATTCACCCCTCCACTTT. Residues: CASRSTGGSNSPLHF.

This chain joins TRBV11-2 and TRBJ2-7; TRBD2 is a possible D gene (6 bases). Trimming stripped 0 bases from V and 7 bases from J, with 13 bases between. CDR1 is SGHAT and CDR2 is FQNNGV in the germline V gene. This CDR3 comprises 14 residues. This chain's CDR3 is CASSLDRTAGEQYF. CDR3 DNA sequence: TGTGCCAGCAGCTTAGATCGGACGGCGGGGGAGCAGTACTTC.

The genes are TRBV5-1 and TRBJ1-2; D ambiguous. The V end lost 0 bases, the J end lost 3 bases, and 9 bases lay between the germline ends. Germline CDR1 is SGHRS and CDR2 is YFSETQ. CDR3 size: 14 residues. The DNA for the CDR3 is TGCGCCAGCAGCTTGGCCGGGAGTGACTATGGCTACACCTTC. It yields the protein CASSLAGSDYGYTF.

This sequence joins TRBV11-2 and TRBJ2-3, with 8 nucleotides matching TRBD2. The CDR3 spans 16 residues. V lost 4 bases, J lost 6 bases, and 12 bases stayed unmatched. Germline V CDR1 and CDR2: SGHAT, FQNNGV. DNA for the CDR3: TGTGCCAGCAGCTCCCAACTAGCGGCCGGGGTGGATACGCAGTATTTT. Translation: CASSSQLAAGVDTQYF.

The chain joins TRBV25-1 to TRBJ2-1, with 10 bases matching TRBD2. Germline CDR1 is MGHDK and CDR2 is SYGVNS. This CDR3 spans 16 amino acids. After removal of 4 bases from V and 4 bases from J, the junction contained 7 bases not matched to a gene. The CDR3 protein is CASSGLAGGGYNEQFF. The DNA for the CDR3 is TGTGCCAGCAGTGGATTAGCGGGAGGCGGGTACAATGAGCAGTTCTTC. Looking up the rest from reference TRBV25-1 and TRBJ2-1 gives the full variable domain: EADIYQTPRYLVIGTGKKITLECSQTMGHDKMYWYQQDPGMELHLIHYSYGVNSTEKGDLSSESTVSRIRTEHFPLTLESARPSHTSQYLCASSGLAGGGYNEQFFGPGTRLTVL.

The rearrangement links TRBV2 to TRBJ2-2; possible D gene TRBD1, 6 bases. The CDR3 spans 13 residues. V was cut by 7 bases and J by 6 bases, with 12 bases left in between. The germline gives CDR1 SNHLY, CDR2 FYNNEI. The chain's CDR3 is CASTQGSPGELFF. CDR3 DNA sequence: TGTGCCAGCACTCAGGGGTCCCCCGGGGAGCTGTTTTTT.